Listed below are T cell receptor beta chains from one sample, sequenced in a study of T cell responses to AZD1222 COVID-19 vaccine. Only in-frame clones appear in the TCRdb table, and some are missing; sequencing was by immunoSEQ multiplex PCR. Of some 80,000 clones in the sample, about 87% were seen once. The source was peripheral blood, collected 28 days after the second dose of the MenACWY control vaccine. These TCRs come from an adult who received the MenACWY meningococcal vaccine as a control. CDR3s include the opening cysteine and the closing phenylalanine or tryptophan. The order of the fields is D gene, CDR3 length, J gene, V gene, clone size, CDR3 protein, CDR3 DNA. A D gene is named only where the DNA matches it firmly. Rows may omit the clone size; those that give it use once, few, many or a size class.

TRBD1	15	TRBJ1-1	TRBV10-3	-	CASQPTGGLGTEAFF	TGTGCCAGCCAACCGACAGGGGGCTTGGGTACTGAAGCTTTCTTT
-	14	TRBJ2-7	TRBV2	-	CASSEVRGGGEQYF	TGTGCCAGCAGTGAAGTTCGGGGAGGCGGCGAGCAGTACTTC
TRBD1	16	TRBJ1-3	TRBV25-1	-	CASSGLDRGSGNTIYF	TGTGCCAGCAGTGGCCTGGACAGGGGATCGGGAAACACCATATATTTT
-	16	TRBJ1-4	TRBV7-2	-	CASSYFIETTNEKLFF	TGTGCCAGCAGCTACTTTATCGAAACAACTAATGAAAAACTGTTTTTT
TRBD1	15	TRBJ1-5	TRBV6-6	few	CASSYVGGRNQPQHF	TGTGCCAGCAGTTACGTAGGGGGCCGAAATCAGCCCCAGCATTTT
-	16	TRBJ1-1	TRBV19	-	CASSPRPVVMNTEAFF	TGTGCCAGTAGTCCCCGTCCGGTGGTCATGAACACTGAAGCTTTCTTT
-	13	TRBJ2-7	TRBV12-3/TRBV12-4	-	CASRRDPSYEQYF	TGTGCCAGCAGACGGGATCCCTCCTACGAGCAGTACTTC
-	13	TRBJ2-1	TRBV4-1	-	CASSRLQANEQFF	TGCGCCAGCAGCCGATTACAGGCCAATGAGCAGTTCTTC
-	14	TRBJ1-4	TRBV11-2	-	CASSLGTGGEKLFF	TGTGCCAGCAGCTTAGGAACAGGAGGTGAAAAACTGTTTTTT
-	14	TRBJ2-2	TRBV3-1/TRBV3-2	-	CASSSRTNTGELFF	TGTGCCAGCTCCAGCCGTACGAACACCGGGGAGCTGTTTTTT
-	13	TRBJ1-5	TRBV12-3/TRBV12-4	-	CASISVVGQPQHF	TGTGCCAGCATCAGTGTGGTTGGGCAGCCCCAGCATTTT
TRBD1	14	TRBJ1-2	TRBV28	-	CASSSTDRAYGYTF	TGTGCCAGCAGTTCAACGGACAGGGCCTATGGCTACACCTTC
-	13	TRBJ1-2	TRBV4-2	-	CASSQQGAYGYTF	TGTGCCAGCAGCCAACAGGGTGCCTATGGCTACACCTTC
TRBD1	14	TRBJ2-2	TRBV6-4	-	CASSTGVDTGELFF	TGTGCCAGCAGTACAGGGGTCGACACCGGGGAGCTGTTTTTT
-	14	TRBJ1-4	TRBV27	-	CASSLWARNEKLFF	TGTGCCAGCAGTTTATGGGCAAGAAATGAAAAACTGTTTTTT
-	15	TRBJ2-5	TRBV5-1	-	CASSLEGLGQETQYF	TGCGCCAGCAGCTTGGAAGGACTGGGGCAAGAGACCCAGTACTTC
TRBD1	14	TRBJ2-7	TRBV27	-	CASSFGTEVYEQYF	TGTGCCAGCAGTTTCGGGACAGAGGTCTACGAGCAGTACTTC
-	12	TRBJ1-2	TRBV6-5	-	CASAGGNYGYTF	TGTGCCAGCGCGGGGGGGAACTATGGCTACACCTTC
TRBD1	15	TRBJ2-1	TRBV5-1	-	CASSSGTGGYNEQFF	TGCGCCAGCAGCTCCGGGACAGGGGGCTACAATGAGCAGTTCTTC
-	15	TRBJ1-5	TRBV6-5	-	CASSQGGGSNQPQHF	TGTGCCAGCAGCCAAGGGGGAGGAAGCAATCAGCCCCAGCATTTT
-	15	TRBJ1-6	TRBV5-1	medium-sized	CASSNGEGRNSPLHF	TGCGCCAGCAGCAACGGAGAGGGTCGAAATTCACCCCTCCACTTT
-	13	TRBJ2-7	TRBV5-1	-	CASSLDPVGEQYF	TGCGCCAGCAGCTTGGACCCAGTGGGAGAGCAGTACTTC
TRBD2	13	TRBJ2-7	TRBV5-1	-	CASGAGDSYEQYF	TGCGCCAGTGGAGCGGGGGACTCCTACGAGCAGTACTTC
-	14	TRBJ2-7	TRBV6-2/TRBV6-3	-	CASSFRVSSYEQYF	TGTGCCAGCAGTTTCAGGGTCAGCTCCTACGAGCAGTACTTC
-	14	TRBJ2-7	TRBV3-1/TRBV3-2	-	CASSQERVSYEQYF	TGTGCCAGCAGCCAAGAGAGGGTTTCCTACGAGCAGTACTTC
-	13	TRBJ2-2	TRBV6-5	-	CASSPPPGMELFF	TGTGCCAGCAGTCCCCCGCCGGGGATGGAGCTGTTTTTT
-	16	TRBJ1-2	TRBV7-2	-	CASSPSPSGEVYGYTF	TGTGCCAGCAGCCCCTCCCCATCGGGGGAGGTATATGGCTACACCTTC
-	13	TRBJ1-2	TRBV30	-	CAWSVLRGRGYTF	TGTGCCTGGAGTGTACTGAGGGGTCGAGGCTACACCTTC
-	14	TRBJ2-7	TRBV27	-	CASSLSFLSYEQYF	TGTGCCAGCAGTTTATCTTTCCTATCCTACGAGCAGTACTTC
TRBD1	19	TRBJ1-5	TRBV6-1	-	CASSEWGQGVYESDQPQHF	TGTGCCAGCAGTGAATGGGGACAGGGGGTCTATGAGAGTGATCAGCCCCAGCATTTT
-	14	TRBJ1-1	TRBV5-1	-	CASSLDVRGTEAFF	TGCGCCAGCAGCTTGGACGTCAGGGGCACTGAAGCTTTCTTT
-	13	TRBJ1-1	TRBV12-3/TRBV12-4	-	CASSTTRETEAFF	TGTGCCAGCAGTACAACAAGGGAAACTGAAGCTTTCTTT
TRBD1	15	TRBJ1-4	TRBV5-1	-	CASSLEAGGYEKLFF	TGCGCCAGCAGCTTGGAAGCAGGGGGCTATGAAAAACTGTTTTTT
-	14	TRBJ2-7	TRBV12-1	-	CASSLPVLAYEQYF	TGTGCCAGCAGCTTGCCTGTTCTGGCCTACGAGCAGTACTTC
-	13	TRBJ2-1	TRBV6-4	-	CASSDSAQGLLFF	TGTGCCAGCAGTGATTCTGCCCAGGGCCTTCTATTCTTC
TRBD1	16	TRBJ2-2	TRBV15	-	CATSRGRQGAAGELFF	TGTGCCACCAGCAGGGGACGACAGGGAGCGGCCGGGGAGCTGTTTTTT